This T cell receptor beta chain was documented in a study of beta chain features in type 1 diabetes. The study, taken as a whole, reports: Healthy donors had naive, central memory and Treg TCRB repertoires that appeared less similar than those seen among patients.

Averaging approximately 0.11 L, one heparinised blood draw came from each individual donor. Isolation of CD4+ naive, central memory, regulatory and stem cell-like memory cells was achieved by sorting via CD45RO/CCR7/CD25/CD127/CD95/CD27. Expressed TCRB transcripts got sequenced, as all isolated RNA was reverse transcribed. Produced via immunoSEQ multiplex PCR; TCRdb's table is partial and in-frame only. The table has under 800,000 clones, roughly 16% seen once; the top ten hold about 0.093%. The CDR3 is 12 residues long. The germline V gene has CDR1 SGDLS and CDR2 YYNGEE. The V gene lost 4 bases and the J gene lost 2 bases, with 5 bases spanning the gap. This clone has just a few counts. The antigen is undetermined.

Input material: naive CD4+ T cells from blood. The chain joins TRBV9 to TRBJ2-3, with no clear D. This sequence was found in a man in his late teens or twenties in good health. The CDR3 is CASSPITDTQYF. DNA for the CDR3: TGTGCCAGCAGCCCCATCACAGATACGCAGTATTTT.